The rows below give T cell receptor beta chains drawn from one sample of a study of human T cells and chemical hapten exposure. TCRdb fed the RACE reads into MiXCR, producing one record per CDR3 protein. This table has 40,000 or so distinct CDR3 sequences, 12% appearing once. Source: whole blood, taken in connection with sensitization to the hapten diphenylcyclopropenone (DPC). The source is a woman between 35 and 50 years old with alopecia areata. Some clones in this sample may be carry-over from other donors' samples. The CDR3 runs from the conserved cysteine through the conserved F or W. D genes are given only for firm matches. Clone size is not always given. Where it is, it says once, few, many or a class for expanded clones.

d_gene: .; j_gene: TRBJ1-5; v_gene: TRBV19; abundance: .; CDR3nt: TGTGCCAGTAGTACGGGTAACAATCAGCCCCAGCATTTT; CDR3aa: CASSTGNNQPQHF
d_gene: TRBD1; j_gene: TRBJ2-1; v_gene: TRBV5-1; abundance: .; CDR3nt: TGCGCCAGCAGCTTGTCGTTACAGGGGTACAATGAGCAGTTCTTC; CDR3aa: CASSLSLQGYNEQFF
d_gene: .; j_gene: TRBJ1-2; v_gene: TRBV5-1; abundance: .; CDR3nt: TGCGCCAGCACAAGAGAACGGGGTGGAGGCTACACCTTC; CDR3aa: CASTRERGGGYTF
d_gene: .; j_gene: TRBJ2-5; v_gene: TRBV29-1; abundance: .; CDR3nt: TGCAGCGGAACACTAGCAGTAGGGACCCAGTACTTC; CDR3aa: CSGTLAVGTQYF
d_gene: .; j_gene: TRBJ1-1; v_gene: TRBV28; abundance: .; CDR3nt: TGTGCCAGCAGTACCCCCCCGACAGTGAACACTGAAGCTTTCTTT; CDR3aa: CASSTPPTVNTEAFF
d_gene: .; j_gene: TRBJ1-5; v_gene: TRBV10-3; abundance: .; CDR3nt: TGTGCCATAAGCGATAGCAATCAGCCCCAGCATTTT; CDR3aa: CAISDSNQPQHF
d_gene: TRBD1; j_gene: TRBJ1-5; v_gene: TRBV9; abundance: many; CDR3nt: TGTGCCAGCAGCGTGGGACAGGGAGGCAATCAGCCCCAGCATTTT; CDR3aa: CASSVGQGGNQPQHF
d_gene: .; j_gene: TRBJ1-3; v_gene: TRBV6-5; abundance: many; CDR3nt: TGTGCCAGCAGTTATGGCTCTGGAAACACCATATATTTT; CDR3aa: CASSYGSGNTIYF
d_gene: .; j_gene: TRBJ2-2; v_gene: TRBV29-1; abundance: few; CDR3nt: TGCAGCGCACCCCTAGGCACCGGGGAGCTGTTTTTT; CDR3aa: CSAPLGTGELFF
d_gene: .; j_gene: TRBJ2-5; v_gene: TRBV5-1; abundance: many; CDR3nt: TGCGCCAGCGACCGGGGGGCTGGGCAAGAGACCCAGTACTTC; CDR3aa: CASDRGAGQETQYF
d_gene: TRBD2; j_gene: TRBJ2-7; v_gene: TRBV9; abundance: many; CDR3nt: TGTGCCAGCAGCCCTGGGACTAGCGGTTACTACGAGCAGTACTTC; CDR3aa: CASSPGTSGYYEQYF
d_gene: .; j_gene: TRBJ1-6; v_gene: TRBV7-9; abundance: few; CDR3nt: TGTGCCAGCAGCTTAGTGGATTCACCCCTCCACTTT; CDR3aa: CASSLVDSPLHF
d_gene: .; j_gene: TRBJ1-2; v_gene: TRBV7-8; abundance: many; CDR3nt: TGTGCCAGCAGCTTAGGGCATGAAGCTAACTATGGCTACACCTTC; CDR3aa: CASSLGHEANYGYTF